Below, 29 T cell receptor beta chains from the same sample are listed, as sequenced in a study of T-cell reconstitution after alpha-beta-depleted transplantation in children (dated by TCRdb to the mid-2010s). Explained via the paper, the treatment or condition label denotes: allogeneic hematopoietic cell transplantation with graft depleted of TCRalphabeta T cells and CD19 B cells. Library method: PCR. Sequencing was performed on an Illumina HiSeq 2500. To normalize quantification of the TCRbeta repertoire, the TCR libraries were built with molecular barcoding that relied on unique molecular identifiers. The public reads were quality trimmed at Q25 with fastp and then assembled into clones with MiXCR by TCRdb, keeping productive beta chains. Each CDR3 protein gets just one entry, which takes the most common genes and DNA from the rows behind it. This sample lists a few hundred thousand distinct CDR3 sequences; 10% to 15% were detected once. Around 2.2% of the sample comes from the top ten.

The material was PBMCs, mostly from graft donor cells, obtained 360 days after TCRalphabeta/CD19-depleted stem cell transplant. The receptors stem from a male patient aged 10 to 17 who had a stem cell transplant for acute myeloid leukemia, so the T cells may come from the graft donor.

The rearrangement uses TRBV14 and TRBJ1-3; TRBD1 agrees at 8 bases. The CDR3 has 15 residues. J was trimmed by 2 bases and V by 6 bases; bases with no gene match: 6. Germline V lookup: CDR1 SGHDN, CDR2 FVKESK. The DNA of the CDR3 is TGTGCCAGCAGTCGAATACAGGGGGCTGGAAACACCATATATTTT. Protein product: CASSRIQGAGNTIYF.

V is TRBV7-2 and J is TRBJ1-5, with 7 bases identical to TRBD1. This CDR3 has 17 residues. Germline V lookup: CDR1 SGHTA, CDR2 FQGNSA. V dropped 3 bases and J dropped 0; count of bases not matched to a gene: 8. The CDR3 DNA reads TGTGCCAGCAGCTTCTCCAGGGGGAGATATAGCAATCAGCCCCAGCATTTT. This encodes CASSFSRGRYSNQPQHF.

This clonotype was counted a few times. The chain uses TRBV5-1 and TRBJ1-2; D unclear. Germline lookup yields CDR1 SGHRS and CDR2 YFSETQ. V dropped 1 base and J dropped 6 bases, with 16 bases sitting between them. The CDR3 loop spans 15 amino acids. The CDR3 is CASSLLAVEQDGYTF. Written as DNA, the CDR3 is TGCGCCAGCAGCTTGCTGGCAGTGGAGCAAGATGGCTACACCTTC.

The V call is TRBV21-1, the J call TRBJ1-5; the table gives TRBD1 as D, unverified against the DNA. TRBV21-1 is a known pseudogene. The CDR3 loop spans 13 amino acids. CDR3 DNA sequence: TGTGCCAGAACTGGGACAGGGAATCAGCCCCAGCATTTT. It encodes CARTGTGNQPQHF.

This clonotype has a count of ten or more. V gene TRBV12-5 combines with J gene TRBJ2-1; 7 nucleotides agree with TRBD1. Germline V CDR1 and CDR2: LGHNT, FRNRAP. V dropped 9 bases and J dropped 0; count of bases not matched to a gene: 11. The CDR3 consists of 16 residues. The CDR3 protein is CASGWGTDRSYNEQFF. CDR3 coding DNA: TGTGCTAGCGGATGGGGGACAGACCGCTCCTACAATGAGCAGTTCTTC.

This clonotype was observed a few times. The chain uses TRBV29-1 and TRBJ2-7; TRBD2 might be the D (7 bases). The CDR3 runs to 16 residues. Deletions cut 1 base from V and 4 bases from J, with 20 bases between. Germline V gene sequence: CDR1 SQVTM, CDR2 ANQGSEA. In DNA form, the CDR3 reads TGCAGCGTTGAAGGAGGACAGTCGGGGGGAGTTTACGAGCAGTACTTC. This gives the protein CSVEGGQSGGVYEQYF.

This clonotype was observed a few times. The V call is TRBV24-1, the J call TRBJ2-2; 9 bases are a match to TRBD1. From germline, CDR1 is KGHDR and CDR2 SFDVKD. The CDR3 loop spans 14 amino acids. J lost 6 bases, V lost 9 bases, and 7 bases had no gene match. The CDR3 DNA reads TGTGCCACCCGGGGACAGGGCGAGGCCGGGGAGCTGTTTTTT. It yields the protein CATRGQGEAGELFF.

About this clonotype: Relative to the germline gene, one junction end is altered; a read error may explain this. V gene TRBV20-1 combines with J gene TRBJ1-1; D not certain. CDR1 is DFQATT and CDR2 is SNEGSKA in the germline V gene (reference sequence). CDR3 length: 12 amino acids. CDR3 loop: CSGRHLNTEAFF. The CDR3 nucleotides are TGCAGTGGTAGACATTTGAACACTGAAGCTTTCTTT.

This clonotype was seen at least ten times. The V call is TRBV28, the J call TRBJ2-5; 10 bases map to TRBD2. J lost 6 bases, V lost 3 bases, and 7 bases had no gene match. There are 15 residues in the CDR3. CDR1 and CDR2 from the germline V gene are MDHEN and SYDVKM. The CDR3 sequence: CASSFVSSGSQTQYF. The CDR3 DNA reads as TGTGCCAGCAGTTTTGTTTCTAGCGGGAGTCAGACCCAGTACTTC.

This clonotype was counted a few times. Germline and junction disagree at one end, which may indicate a read error. The genes are TRBV7-7 and TRBJ2-1; D perhaps matches TRBD2 (6 bases). Per the germline V gene, CDR1 is SSHAT and CDR2 is FNYEAQ (reference sequence). This CDR3 is 17 amino acids long. CDR3 coding DNA: TGTGCTAGCAGCCTCGGAGTCGGCGGACTACCTTACAATGAGCAGTTCTTC. Encoded protein: CASSLGVGGLPYNEQFF.

The chain is built from TRBV4-3 and TRBJ2-5, with 10 bases fitting TRBD2. The germline CDR1 and CDR2 sequences are LGHNA and YSLEER. This CDR3 comprises 19 residues. Germline trimming cut 2 bases from V and 5 bases from J; bases unmatched to any gene: 17. In nucleotides, the CDR3 is TGCGCCAGCAGCCAAAGAATAAGGGGAGCGGGAGGGGTTTGGGAGACCCAGTACTTC. It is translated as CASSQRIRGAGGVWETQYF.

The chain combines TRBV20-1 with TRBJ2-1; 10 positions match TRBD1. This CDR3 spans 18 amino acids. The V and J ends lost 6 bases and 0 bases, in that order; junction bases with no gene match: 14. From germline, CDR1 is DFQATT and CDR2 SNEGSKA (reference sequence). The CDR3 loop is CSAKRDRGTSSSYNEQFF. DNA of the CDR3: TGCAGTGCCAAACGGGACAGGGGAACAAGCAGCTCCTACAATGAGCAGTTCTTC.

V is TRBV20-1 and J is TRBJ2-7; 9 bases align to TRBD2. Germline V CDR1 and CDR2: DFQATT, SNEGSKA (reference sequence). This CDR3 has 16 residues. Unmatched junction bases numbered 12, after V lost 3 bases and J lost 3 bases. The CDR3 bases are TGCAGTGCTAGTGTAGCGGGAGAGGGGATTTTCTACGAGCAGTACTTC. Translation gives CSASVAGEGIFYEQYF.

This clonotype has only a few counts. In DNA, the CDR3 is TGTGCCAGCAGCCAAGATAGACAGGGATTAGGGCAGCCCCAGCATTTT. Translated, it gives CASSQDRQGLGQPQHF. The chain employs TRBV3-1 and TRBJ1-5, with TRBD1 matching 7 bases. The CDR3 has 16 amino acids. Losses at the gene ends were 0 bases for V and 7 bases for J; bases not matched to a gene: 9. CDR1 is LGHDT, CDR2 YNNKEL, per germline (reference sequence).

This clonotype was found a few times. The chain combines TRBV10-3 with TRBJ2-2; D remains ambiguous. From germline, CDR1 is ENHRY and CDR2 SYGVKD. With 0 bases removed from V and 3 bases from J, the gap between germline ends came to 5 bases. The CDR3 has 14 amino acids. The CDR3 loop is CAISESWDTGELFF. CDR3 bases: TGTGCCATCAGTGAGTCTTGGGACACCGGGGAGCTGTTTTTT.

This sequence joins TRBV11-1 and TRBJ2-2, with D possibly called TRBD1 or TRBD2 (5 bases each). The CDR3 covers 15 residues. V was cut by 8 bases and J by 2 bases, with 15 bases left in between. Germline V gives CDR1 SGHAT, CDR2 FQDESV (reference sequence). For the CDR3, the DNA is TGTGCCAGCGAAATCGGGACCTTCAACACCGGGGAGCTGTTTTTT. This gives the protein CASEIGTFNTGELFF.

The V and J genes are TRBV20-1 and TRBJ2-7; 10 bases agree with TRBD2. This CDR3 spans 15 amino acids. V lost 3 bases to trimming and J lost 5 bases; unmatched junction nucleotides: 10. Germline V gives CDR1 DFQATT, CDR2 SNEGSKA (reference sequence). The CDR3 spells CSASRLAGATNEQYF. The CDR3 coding sequence is TGCAGTGCTAGTAGGCTAGCGGGAGCGACGAACGAGCAGTACTTC.

The chain uses TRBV28 and TRBJ1-4, with a weak D call TRBD1 (6 bases). Germline V CDR1 and CDR2: MDHEN, SYDVKM. The length of the CDR3 is 13 residues. Trimming removed 5 bases from V and 8 bases from J, with 12 bases in between. Here the CDR3 reads CASSRGGREKLFF. The CDR3 DNA follows: TGTGCCAGCAGTCGAGGGGGGAGGGAAAAACTGTTTTTT. Supplemented by reference TRBV28 and TRBJ1-4, the full variable domain reads DVKVTQSSRYLVKRTGEKVFLECVQDMDHENMFWYRQDPGLGLRLIYFSYDVKMKEKGDIPEGYSVSREKKERFSLILESASTNQTSMYLCASSRGGREKLFFGSGTQLSVL.

This clonotype was seen ten or more times. This sequence joins TRBV10-3 and TRBJ2-6; D gene unclear. This CDR3 comprises 14 residues. Germline lookup yields CDR1 ENHRY and CDR2 SYGVKD. V gave up 3 bases and J gave up 1 base, with 4 bases separating them. The CDR3 sequence: CAISDSSGANVLTF. CDR3 sequence (DNA): TGTGCCATCAGTGACTCATCTGGGGCCAACGTCCTGACTTTC.

Only a few counts were recorded for this clonotype. The chain couples TRBV20-1 to TRBJ2-7; unclear D gene. CDR1 DFQATT and CDR2 SNEGSKA come from the germline V gene (reference sequence). V was trimmed by 2 bases and J by 5 bases, leaving 7 bases between them. This CDR3 region has 11 residues. This chain's CDR3 is CSARRADEQYF. In DNA form, the CDR3 reads TGCAGTGCTAGAAGGGCAGACGAGCAGTACTTC.

The rearrangement links TRBV7-8 to TRBJ1-1; 11 bases line up with TRBD1. Germline CDR1 SGHVS, CDR2 FQNEAQ. The junction had 12 bases not matched to a gene; V was cut back by 4 bases and J by 5 bases. CDR3 size: 17 residues. CDR3 protein: CASSSNVYGTGGTEAFF. CDR3 nucleotide sequence: TGTGCCAGCAGCTCGAACGTTTATGGGACAGGGGGGACTGAAGCTTTCTTT.

The V and J genes are TRBV28 and TRBJ2-7; a weak D match, TRBD1 (6 bases). This CDR3 spans 16 amino acids. In germline, CDR1 is MDHEN, CDR2 SYDVKM. V lost 6 bases and J lost 5, with 23 bases in between. The chain's CDR3 is CASRLRGSGVPNEQYF. The DNA for the CDR3 is TGTGCCAGCAGGTTAAGGGGGTCCGGGGTACCGAACGAGCAGTACTTC.

This clonotype was counted only a few times. The chain has TRBV6-5 and TRBJ1-1; D is unresolved. The length of the CDR3 is 16 residues. CDR1 and CDR2 from the germline V gene are MNHEY and SVGAGI. Trimming pared 0 bases from V and 0 bases from J, leaving 11 bases between. CDR3 coding DNA: TGTGCCAGCAGTTACTCGGTGAGGAAACTGAACACTGAAGCTTTCTTT. It translates to CASSYSVRKLNTEAFF.

CDR3 DNA: TGCAGTGCTAGAGATGCCTACTGGGGGACAGGGGGTTACGAGCAGTACTTC. It yields the protein CSARDAYWGTGGYEQYF. This rearrangement joins TRBV20-1 to TRBJ2-7; 11 positions match TRBD1. Germline-derived CDR1 and CDR2 are DFQATT and SNEGSKA (reference sequence). J lost 4 bases, V lost 0 bases, and 11 bases had no gene match. The CDR3 covers 17 residues.

In this sample, this clonotype turned up many times. The gene calls are TRBV18 and TRBJ2-1, with 7 nucleotides matching TRBD1. Germline assignment: CDR1 KGHSH and CDR2 LQKENI. This CDR3 is 16 amino acids long. V shed 0 bases, J shed 8 bases, and the junction held 10 bases outside the gene matches. The CDR3 nucleotides read TGTGCCAGCTCACCACCGAGGCAACAGGGGAACGATGAGCAGTTCTTC. Residues: CASSPPRQQGNDEQFF.

The chain recombines TRBV20-1 with TRBJ2-7; the D gene is possibly TRBD1 (7 bases). This CDR3 region has 14 residues. Germline V lookup: CDR1 DFQATT, CDR2 SNEGSKA (reference sequence). The V end was cut by 2 bases, the J end by 4 bases, with 15 bases between. The CDR3 here is CSARTRGAIYEQYF. The DNA of the CDR3 is TGCAGTGCTAGAACCAGGGGGGCGATTTACGAGCAGTACTTC.

This clonotype was counted many times. The chain has TRBV12-3 or TRBV12-4 and TRBJ2-1, with 7 nucleotides matching TRBD2. CDR3 length: 14 amino acids. Trimming removed 6 bases from V and 6 bases from J; junction bases left unmatched: 8. CDR3 sequence reads: CASSRTSVGNEQFF. The CDR3 bases are TGTGCCAGCAGCCGTACTAGCGTCGGCAATGAGCAGTTCTTC.

This clonotype was observed at least ten times. The genes are TRBV7-9 and TRBJ2-1; 8 positions agree with TRBD1. Germline CDR1 reads SEHNR; CDR2 reads FQNEAQ (reference sequence). V lost 3 bases and J lost 8; bases outside the gene matches: 3. CDR3 length equals 13 residues. In nucleotides, the CDR3 is TGTGCCAGCAGCTTCCAGGGGGCTGATGAGCAGTTCTTC. This encodes CASSFQGADEQFF.

The table lists this clonotype with many counts. The gene calls are TRBV12-3 or TRBV12-4 and TRBJ2-2; 7 bases match TRBD2. V lost 1 base and J lost 2; bases outside the gene matches: 4. This CDR3 contains 16 residues. The CDR3 spells CASSLGLAINTGELFF. The CDR3 DNA sequence: TGTGCCAGCAGTTTAGGACTAGCTATTAACACCGGGGAGCTGTTTTTT.